The 23 T cell receptor beta chains given below trace back to one sample, sequenced in a study of blood T cells in healthy people across ages. The use of a sample-barcoded 5' primer and a J-beta primer mix characterized a second PCR of roughly 6 to 11 cycles. A single record per CDR3 protein comes from TCRdb applying MiXCR to the 5' RACE reads. The data show over 950,000 distinct CDR3 sequences, approximately 50% seen once. The specimen sequenced was blood. These receptors all come from a woman aged 60-70 years in good health.

This sequence joins TRBV20-1 and TRBJ2-6; D remains unclear. The CDR3 totals 16 residues. Germline V gene sequence: CDR1 DFQATT, CDR2 SNEGSKA (reference sequence). The germline V and J ends were trimmed by 1 base and 0 bases, with 10 bases remaining between them. In nucleotides, the CDR3 is TGCAGTGCTAGAGCTGCCCGGATCTCTGGGGCCAACGTCCTGACTTTC. This encodes CSARAARISGANVLTF.

The V call is TRBV5-1, the J call TRBJ2-5; D is undetermined. Looked up from germline, CDR1 is SGHRS and CDR2 is YFSETQ. The CDR3 is 14 amino acids. With 5 bases removed from V and 2 bases from J, the gap between germline ends came to 13 bases. CDR3 bases: TGCGCCAGCAGTTTGCCAGATGCGCAAGAGACCCAGTACTTC. It encodes CASSLPDAQETQYF.

Worth noting for this clonotype: The junction and the germline gene differ at one end; a read error may be behind it. The V and J genes are TRBV4-1 and TRBJ1-6; the D is unclear. Germline values: CDR1 MGHRA, CDR2 YSYEKL. This CDR3 region has 13 residues. This CDR3 reads CASSQPQHSPPHF. For the CDR3, the DNA is TGCGCCAGCAGCCAACCCCAGCATTCACCCCCCCACTTT.

The rearrangement uses TRBV4-3 and TRBJ2-5; 8 nucleotides match TRBD1. Near its end, the DNA agrees better with TRBJ2-7, so the J call may be wrong. The CDR3 totals 15 residues. Germline values: CDR1 LGHNA, CDR2 YSLEER. CDR3 nucleotide sequence: TGCGCCAGCAGCCGCCTTTTTGGACAGGGAAACGAGCAGTACTTC. It specifies CASSRLFGQGNEQYF.

Notes on this clonotype: A junction boundary mismatches the germline segment, possibly from a read error. This chain uses TRBV12-3 or TRBV12-4 with TRBJ2-7; tentative D call: TRBD1 (6 bases). The CDR3 runs to 14 residues. The CDR3 reads CASRQGINSYERYF. CDR3 nucleotide sequence: TGTGCCAGCAGACAGGGAATAAACTCCTACGAGCGGTACTTC.

The rearrangement links TRBV4-1 to TRBJ1-2; TRBD1 might be the D (5 bases). V gave up 0 bases and J gave up 0 bases, with 17 bases separating them. The CDR3 is 18 residues long. Germline V gene sequence: CDR1 MGHRA, CDR2 YSYEKL. In nucleotides, the CDR3 is TGCGCCAGCAGCCAAGATAAGGGGAGATGGATAGCTAACTATGGCTACACCTTC. Translated, it gives CASSQDKGRWIANYGYTF.

This clonotype has a handful of counts. The rearrangement joins TRBV5-1 to TRBJ2-7, with 8 positions matching TRBD2. Per germline, CDR1 SGHRS and CDR2 YFSETQ. With 4 bases clipped from V and 1 base from J, the junction kept 7 bases outside the gene matches. The CDR3 length is 15 residues. CDR3 protein: CASSVSSGSSYEQYF. The CDR3 DNA reads TGCGCCAGCAGCGTCTCTAGCGGGTCATCCTACGAGCAGTACTTC.

The chain uses TRBV2 and TRBJ2-3; 7 bases fit TRBD2. The junction had 4 bases not matched to a gene; V was cut back by 8 bases and J by 2 bases. Germline CDR1 reads SNHLY; CDR2 reads FYNNEI. The CDR3 extends over 13 amino acids. CDR3: CASLREITDTQYF. CDR3 coding DNA: TGTGCCAGCTTGCGGGAGATCACAGATACGCAGTATTTT.

This clonotype has just a few counts. This chain uses TRBV12-3 or TRBV12-4 with TRBJ2-7; possible D gene TRBD1, 6 bases. This CDR3 spans 13 amino acids. Trimming took 7 bases from V and 0 from J, leaving 10 bases between them. The CDR3 nucleotides are TGTGCCAGCAACGGACAGATCTCCTACGAGCAGTACTTC. It yields the protein CASNGQISYEQYF.

This clonotype has only one observation. This chain links TRBV6-5 with TRBJ2-1; D gene uncertain. V was trimmed by 1 base and J by 7 bases, leaving 20 bases between them. This CDR3 spans 17 amino acids. From germline, CDR1 is MNHEY and CDR2 SVGAGI. CDR3 loop: CASSYFSSGPWGNEQFF. The DNA of the CDR3 is TGTGCCAGCAGTTACTTCTCGTCCGGGCCCTGGGGTAATGAGCAGTTCTTC.

Details on this clonotype: The junction shows a germline mismatch at one end, possibly a read error. J is TRBJ2-7 and V is TRBV28, with D possibly being TRBD1 or TRBD2 (5 bases each). Per the germline V gene, CDR1 is MDHEN and CDR2 is SYDVKM. The CDR3 covers 14 residues. The CDR3 sequence: CAGRPGTVSYEQYF. CDR3 nucleotides: TGTGCCGGCAGACCCGGGACGGTGTCCTACGAGCAGTACTTC.

The chain employs TRBV28 and TRBJ2-4; possibly TRBD2 for D (7 bases). V was shortened by 2 bases and J by 1 base, with 9 bases between the two germline ends. The V gene's germline CDR1 is MDHEN and CDR2 SYDVKM. This CDR3 is 15 amino acids long. This CDR3 reads CASSLGGAAKNIQYF. The CDR3 DNA follows: TGTGCCAGCAGTTTAGGGGGGGCGGCCAAAAACATTCAGTACTTC. Using reference TRBV28 and TRBJ2-4 for the parts outside the CDR3, the full variable domain is DVKVTQSSRYLVKRTGEKVFLECVQDMDHENMFWYRQDPGLGLRLIYFSYDVKMKEKGDIPEGYSVSREKKERFSLILESASTNQTSMYLCASSLGGAAKNIQYFGAGTRLSVL.

The chain has TRBV14 and TRBJ1-2, with 8 bases fitting TRBD1. This CDR3 has 13 amino acids. J lost 9 bases, V lost 1 base, and 4 bases had no gene match. Germline-derived CDR1 and CDR2 are SGHDN and FVKESK. The CDR3 loop is CASSQGTGSSYTF. CDR3 coding DNA: TGTGCCAGCAGCCAAGGGACAGGGTCGAGCTACACCTTC.

V is TRBV25-1 and J is TRBJ1-6; 12 positions agree with TRBD1. V trimming: 2 bases; J trimming: 8 bases; junction bases outside the gene matches: 10. The CDR3 extends over 18 amino acids. Germline loops: CDR1 MGHDK, CDR2 SYGVNS. CDR3 sequence (DNA): TGTGCCAGCAGTGAACGGGACAGGGGGCTCGGCGGGGATTCACCCCTCCACTTT. Translation: CASSERDRGLGGDSPLHF.

The J gene is TRBJ2-5, the V gene TRBV13, with TRBD2 identical over 11 bases. Germline V CDR1 and CDR2: PRHDT, FYEKMQ (reference sequence). Losses at the gene ends were 2 bases for V and 3 bases for J; bases not matched to a gene: 11. CDR3 length: 18 residues. The CDR3 sequence is CASSLNPPILAGEETQYF. In nucleotides, the CDR3 is TGTGCCAGCAGCTTAAACCCCCCGATACTAGCGGGAGAAGAGACCCAGTACTTC.

The rearrangement uses TRBV9 and TRBJ1-2; D might be TRBD1 (5 bases). This CDR3 is 12 amino acids long. V was clipped by 0 bases and J by 8 bases, with 8 bases between them. Germline V gene data show CDR1 as SGDLS and CDR2 as YYNGEE. The CDR3 spells CASSVAGRGYTF. DNA of the CDR3: TGTGCCAGCAGCGTAGCGGGGCGCGGCTACACCTTC.

V is TRBV11-2 and J is TRBJ2-3, with 9 bases identical to TRBD1. The trim removed 5 bases at V and 1 base at J, leaving 4 bases unmatched. Germline V lookup: CDR1 SGHAT, CDR2 FQNNGV. The CDR3 covers 15 residues. The CDR3 DNA reads as TGTGCCAGCAGCCACCGGGACAGGGGCACAGATACGCAGTATTTT. Translating gives CASSHRDRGTDTQYF.

This chain uses TRBV11-2 with TRBJ2-3; no clear D. The CDR3 length is 14 residues. Germline V gives CDR1 SGHAT, CDR2 FQNNGV. The V gene lost 7 bases and the J gene lost 0 bases, with 11 bases spanning the gap. The CDR3, as DNA: TGTGCCAGCACCCCCCTCCGTAGCACAGATACGCAGTATTTT. This gives the protein CASTPLRSTDTQYF. Variable domain in full (rest from reference TRBV11-2 and TRBJ2-3): EAGVAQSPRYKIIEKRQSVAFWCNPISGHATLYWYQQILGQGPKLLIQFQNNGVVDDSQLPKDRFSAERLKGVDSTLKIQPAKLEDSAVYLCASTPLRSTDTQYFGPGTRLTVL.

This clonotype was seen at least ten times. The chain has TRBV10-3 and TRBJ2-7; TRBD1 matches at 8 bases. The CDR3 consists of 14 residues. CDR1 is ENHRY, CDR2 SYGVKD, per germline. V was clipped by 7 bases and J by 2 bases; unmatched bases: 7. CDR3 sequence reads: CAIKGSGQAYEQYF. CDR3 coding DNA: TGTGCCATCAAAGGATCGGGACAGGCCTACGAGCAGTACTTC.

The rearrangement uses TRBV7-9 and TRBJ2-3; 9 bases align to TRBD2. CDR1 SEHNR and CDR2 FQNEAQ come from the germline V gene (reference sequence). The V and J ends lost 3 bases and 4 bases, in that order; junction bases with no gene match: 17. This CDR3 region has 19 residues. CDR3 sequence reads: CASSFWLGLATEGSDTQYF. CDR3 nucleotides: TGTGCCAGCAGCTTTTGGTTGGGACTAGCAACCGAAGGTTCAGATACGCAGTATTTT.

As for this clonotype: A read error may produce the germline difference seen at one junction end. The chain employs TRBV20-1 and TRBJ2-1, with 7 nucleotides matching TRBD2. CDR3 length: 14 residues. Germline V gene lookup returns CDR1 DFQATT and CDR2 SNEGSKA (reference sequence). The CDR3 DNA is TGCAGTGCTTCACGGCGGGAGTTCTACAATGAGCGGTTCTTC. It encodes CSASRREFYNERFF.

This clonotype appeared a few times. The rearrangement joins TRBV20-1 to TRBJ1-5; D is possibly TRBD1 (5 bases). Trimming pared 6 bases from V and 11 bases from J, leaving 17 bases between. The CDR3 length is 12 residues. Germline CDR1 and CDR2: DFQATT and SNEGSKA (reference sequence). CDR3 region: CSADGGFEAQHF. CDR3 in DNA: TGCAGTGCCGACGGGGGGTTTGAAGCCCAGCATTTT.

This clonotype was picked up a small number of times. This sequence joins TRBV14 and TRBJ2-7; D gene unclear. CDR3 length: 11 amino acids. V was shortened by 1 base and J by 6 bases, with 4 bases between the two germline ends. Germline V CDR1 and CDR2: SGHDN, FVKESK. The CDR3 spells CASSQVTEQYF. The CDR3 DNA reads TGTGCCAGCAGCCAAGTGACCGAGCAGTACTTC.